Each of the 8 T cell receptor beta chains below was sequenced from the same sample in a study of control samples from healthy donors and cancer patients. The table came from immunoSEQ multiplex PCR; TCRdb's copy has only in-frame clones and leaves some out. The sample holds about 110,000 clones, 88% seen once. The specimen was PBMCs. The receptors were gathered from a woman aged 55-69 years with lung cancer.

This chain uses TRBV5-6 with TRBJ1-5; TRBD1 matches 8 bases. With 5 bases clipped from V and 2 bases from J, the junction kept 3 bases outside the gene matches. Germline V gene sequence: CDR1 SGHDT, CDR2 YYEEEE. This CDR3 has 14 residues. The CDR3 nucleotides read TGTGCCAGCAGTACAGGGGGGGGCAATCAGCCCCAGCATTTT. Amino acid sequence: CASSTGGGNQPQHF. The whole variable domain, remainder taken from reference TRBV5-6 and TRBJ1-5, is DAGVTQSPTHLIKTRGQQVTLRCSPKSGHDTVSWYQQALGQGPQFIFQYYEEEERQRGNFPDRFSGHQFPNYSSELNVNALLLGDSALYLCASSTGGGNQPQHFGDGTRLSIL.

This chain uses TRBV5-4 with TRBJ2-7; 7 nucleotides line up with TRBD1. The germline gives CDR1 SGHNT, CDR2 YYREEE (reference sequence). This CDR3 region has 15 residues. J was trimmed by 3 bases and V by 4 bases; bases with no gene match: 10. CDR3 sequence (DNA): TGTGCCAGCAGCCCCGGGACAGAGTATCGCTACGAGCAGTACTTC. This encodes CASSPGTEYRYEQYF.

This rearrangement joins TRBV13 to TRBJ1-3; no firm D call. This CDR3 comprises 18 residues. The germline V gene has CDR1 PRHDT and CDR2 FYEKMQ (reference sequence). Trimming took 0 bases from V and 4 from J, leaving 19 bases between them. CDR3 protein: CASSLGKASRSAGNTIYF. CDR3 DNA sequence: TGTGCCAGCAGCTTAGGAAAGGCATCTCGAAGTGCCGGAAACACCATATATTTT.

The genes are TRBV7-2 and TRBJ2-7, with D tentatively TRBD1 or TRBD2 (5 bases each). Germline V gene lookup returns CDR1 SGHTA and CDR2 FQGNSA. This CDR3 has 16 amino acids. Trimming removed 1 base at V and 6 bases at J, with 19 bases between. CDR3 DNA sequence: TGTGCCAGCAGCTTAGTAAGTTCTCAGGGAGTGAGCGAGCAGTACTTC. It translates to CASSLVSSQGVSEQYF.

This clone was found once. The gene calls are TRBV4-1 and TRBJ2-3; D is perhaps TRBD2 (5 bases). Per germline, CDR1 MGHRA and CDR2 YSYEKL. V lost 0 bases and J 4 bases, leaving 11 bases between the germline ends. The CDR3 runs to 15 residues. CDR3 sequence: CASSQEGLTADTQYF. The DNA for the CDR3 is TGCGCCAGCAGCCAAGAAGGACTCACAGCAGATACGCAGTATTTT.

The CDR3 DNA sequence: TGTGCCAGTAGTATAACGACCAGGGCCAAAGGAAACACCATATATTTT. It encodes CASSITTRAKGNTIYF. The V and J genes are TRBV19 and TRBJ1-3, with D possibly being TRBD1 (5 bases). V was clipped by 2 bases and J by 4 bases, with 15 bases between them. The germline CDR1 and CDR2 sequences are LNHDA and SQIVND (reference sequence). The CDR3 loop spans 16 amino acids.

CDR3 protein: CSVEGGNEQFF. The CDR3 DNA follows: TGCAGCGTTGAAGGCGGCAATGAGCAGTTCTTC. This chain connects TRBV29-1 to TRBJ2-1, with no clear D. Germline CDR1 reads SQVTM; CDR2 reads ANQGSEA. This CDR3 comprises 11 residues. The V and J ends lost 1 base and 6 bases respectively, with 4 bases between them.

This chain links TRBV25-1 with TRBJ1-1; 7 positions agree with TRBD1. The germline CDR1 and CDR2 sequences are MGHDK and SYGVNS. The CDR3 has 14 amino acids. The J segment lost 11 bases and the V segment lost 5 bases, leaving 14 bases of the junction unmatched. The CDR3 spells CASSTSGTANGAFF. The CDR3 DNA reads as TGTGCCAGCAGTACCTCCGGGACAGCTAACGGGGCTTTCTTT.